These 21 T cell receptor beta chains were all obtained from the same sample, sequenced in a study of blood T cell repertoires in COVID-19. Using immunoSEQ multiplex PCR, the repertoire was profiled, and TCRdb retains in-frame clones only, with some absent. The sample contains under 250,000 clones, about 90% of which appear only once. Sequencing used peripheral blood. The receptors stem from a man aged 60 to 75 with COVID-19, enrolled during active disease.

The CDR3 spells CASSPRSQAGGTDTQYF. The CDR3 DNA reads as TGTGCCAGCAGTCCGCGTAGTCAAGCGGGAGGCACAGATACGCAGTATTTT. The chain carries TRBV14 and TRBJ2-3, with 8 nucleotides matching TRBD2. CDR1 SGHDN and CDR2 FVKESK come from the germline V gene. J lost 1 base, V lost 6 bases, and 12 bases had no gene match. CDR3 size: 17 residues.

The V call is TRBV7-2, the J call TRBJ1-5; the D is unclear. In germline, CDR1 is SGHTA, CDR2 FQGNSA. V lost 5 bases to trimming and J lost 8 bases, with 13 bases between them. This CDR3 has 13 amino acids. The CDR3 nucleotides read TGTGCCAGCAGCCCCGGCGGTAGTGAGCCCCAGCATTTT. It yields the protein CASSPGGSEPQHF.

The chain carries TRBV29-1 and TRBJ1-1, with D hard to call. The CDR3 is made up of 12 amino acids. Trimming cost V 5 bases and J 0 bases, with 7 bases left between them. Per germline, CDR1 SQVTM and CDR2 ANQGSEA. The CDR3: CSVRFMNTEAFF. CDR3 sequence (DNA): TGCAGCGTTCGGTTCATGAACACTGAAGCTTTCTTT. The variable domain in full, with the rest retrieved from reference TRBV29-1 and TRBJ1-1, is SAVISQKPSRDICQRGTSLTIQCQVDSQVTMMFWYRQQPGQSLTLIATANQGSEATYESGFVIDKFPISRPNLTFSTLTVSNMSPEDSSIYLCSVRFMNTEAFFGQGTRLTVV.

This clone has more than one count but fewer than ten. The V gene is TRBV7-2, the J gene TRBJ1-3, with D perhaps matching TRBD1 (5 bases). The germline V gene has CDR1 SGHTA and CDR2 FQGNSA. This CDR3 spans 17 amino acids. V shed 1 base and J shed 0 bases, with 13 bases lying between them. The CDR3 loop reads CASSLVFGGDSGNTIYF. Written as DNA, the CDR3 is TGTGCCAGCAGCTTAGTATTTGGGGGGGACTCTGGAAACACCATATATTTT. The full variable domain, with the rest looked up from reference TRBV7-2 and TRBJ1-3, is GAGVSQSPSNKVTEKGKDVELRCDPISGHTALYWYRQSLGQGLEFLIYFQGNSAPDKSGLPSDRFSAERTGGSVSTLTIQRTQQEDSAVYLCASSLVFGGDSGNTIYFGEGSWLTVV.

The V and J genes are TRBV7-9 and TRBJ2-7; 10 bases are shared with TRBD1. The CDR3 has 14 residues. The germline gives CDR1 SEHNR, CDR2 FQNEAQ (reference sequence). Losses at the gene ends were 5 bases for V and 6 bases for J; bases not matched to a gene: 7. The CDR3 nucleotides are TGTGCCAGCAGCAAGCCGGGACAGGGGAGCGAGCAGTACTTC. Translation gives CASSKPGQGSEQYF.

The rearrangement links TRBV7-6 to TRBJ2-3; maybe TRBD2 (7 bases). Germline loops: CDR1 SGHVS, CDR2 FNYEAQ. The ends were cut back, 3 bases at V and 2 bases at J, with 12 bases in the middle. The CDR3 is 15 residues long. The CDR3 DNA sequence: TGTGCCAGCAGCTTCCGGGGGGCCCTCACAGATACGCAGTATTTT. Translation: CASSFRGALTDTQYF.

This rearrangement joins TRBV2 to TRBJ1-3; 7 bases map to TRBD1. This CDR3 is 17 amino acids long. Germline CDR1 and CDR2: SNHLY and FYNNEI. J lost 1 base, V lost 6 bases, and 12 bases had no gene match. CDR3 sequence: CASSLGDRVGSGNTIYF. In nucleotides, the CDR3 is TGTGCCAGCAGCCTAGGTGACAGGGTAGGATCTGGAAACACCATATATTTT.

J is TRBJ2-2 and V is TRBV11-2; 11 bases line up with TRBD2. The length of the CDR3 is 18 residues. The V and J ends lost 3 bases and 5 bases, in that order; junction bases with no gene match: 11. CDR1 SGHAT and CDR2 FQNNGV come from the germline V gene. The CDR3: CASSFRGLAGGGTGELFF. CDR3 nucleotides: TGTGCCAGCAGCTTCCGGGGCTTAGCGGGAGGGGGTACCGGGGAGCTGTTTTTT.

The rearrangement joins TRBV19 to TRBJ1-6; 7 nucleotides agree with TRBD1. The junction had 12 bases not matched to a gene; V was cut back by 6 bases and J by 7 bases. Germline CDR1 reads LNHDA; CDR2 reads SQIVND (reference sequence). There are 16 residues in the CDR3. In DNA form, the CDR3 reads TGTGCCAGTAGGATGGGGGGACAGACACTCAATTCACCCCTCCACTTT. This codes for CASRMGGQTLNSPLHF.

DNA for the CDR3: TGTGCCAGTAGTCCCCCCCGTACTAGCGGGAGCACAGATACGCAGTATTTT. As protein: CASSPPRTSGSTDTQYF. The rearrangement joins TRBV19 to TRBJ2-3; 9 bases are a match to TRBD2. Germline V gene lookup returns CDR1 LNHDA and CDR2 SQIVND (reference sequence). With 5 bases clipped from V and 0 bases from J, the junction kept 9 bases outside the gene matches. The CDR3 totals 17 residues.

The rearrangement links TRBV5-1 to TRBJ2-1, with TRBD2 as a possible D gene (5 bases). The CDR3 has 16 amino acids. V was trimmed by 6 bases and J by 3 bases, leaving 19 bases between them. Germline lookup yields CDR1 SGHRS and CDR2 YFSETQ. The CDR3, as DNA: TGCGCCAGCACCGAAACCGGACTCCGAATCTACAATGAGCAGTTCTTC. This translates into CASTETGLRIYNEQFF.

This chain uses TRBV9 with TRBJ2-1, with a weak D call TRBD1 (6 bases). The CDR3 has 14 residues. Deletions cut 4 bases from V and 9 bases from J, with 17 bases between. From germline, CDR1 is SGDLS and CDR2 YYNGEE. CDR3 protein: CASSYTGFGGEQFF. CDR3 DNA sequence: TGTGCCAGCAGCTACACAGGGTTTGGGGGTGAGCAGTTCTTC.

The CDR3 spells CASSFGSQETQYF. Written as DNA, the CDR3 is TGTGCCAGCAGCTTTGGCAGCCAAGAGACCCAGTACTTC. The chain is built from TRBV11-3 and TRBJ2-5; no reliable D call. CDR1 is SGHNT, CDR2 YENEEA, per germline. The CDR3 contains 13 residues. Trimming left V 3 bases short and J 1 base short, with 6 bases between. The variable domain in full, with the rest retrieved from reference TRBV11-3 and TRBJ2-5, is EAGVVQSPRYKIIEKKQPVAFWCNPISGHNTLYWYLQNLGQGPELLIRYENEEAVDDSQLPKDRFSAERLKGVDSTLKIQPAELGDSAVYLCASSFGSQETQYFGPGTRLLVL.

This chain connects TRBV27 to TRBJ1-5; 9 bases agree with TRBD1. Germline assignment: CDR1 MNHEY and CDR2 SMNVEV (reference sequence). Unmatched junction bases numbered 7, after V lost 5 bases and J lost 2 bases. The CDR3 spans 16 residues. The CDR3 DNA reads TGTGCCAGCAGTCCCTTGACAGGGGGGGGCAATCAGCCCCAGCATTTT. Protein sequence: CASSPLTGGGNQPQHF.

The rearrangement joins TRBV5-1 to TRBJ2-1; possibly TRBD2 for D (5 bases). The CDR3 has 16 amino acids. Looked up from germline, CDR1 is SGHRS and CDR2 is YFSETQ. The ends were cut back, 5 bases at V and 3 bases at J, with 18 bases in the middle. The CDR3 spells CASRTSSTRGYNEQFF. CDR3 in DNA: TGCGCCAGCAGGACGAGTAGCACACGGGGCTACAATGAGCAGTTCTTC.

This chain joins TRBV28 and TRBJ1-1; D not resolved. The CDR3 covers 15 residues. The V and J ends lost 6 bases and 4 bases respectively, with 18 bases between them. CDR1 MDHEN and CDR2 SYDVKM come from the germline V gene. In nucleotides, the CDR3 is TGTGCCAGCAGCAATCCCCCAGGTTCCCCCACTGAAGCTTTCTTT. This translates into CASSNPPGSPTEAFF.

The V and J genes are TRBV6-5 and TRBJ2-7, with 7 bases fitting TRBD2. Germline CDR1 MNHEY, CDR2 SVGAGI. V dropped 0 bases and J dropped 4; count of bases not matched to a gene: 6. This CDR3 is built from 15 residues. CDR3 nucleotides: TGTGCCAGCAGTTACTCTGAACTAGCGAGTTACGAGCAGTACTTC. As protein: CASSYSELASYEQYF.

Points on this clone: Other nucleotide sequences from this sample produce the same CDR3. The V and J genes are TRBV7-9 and TRBJ2-1, with D maybe TRBD1 (5 bases). The germline gives CDR1 SEHNR, CDR2 FQNEAQ (reference sequence). V lost 1 base to trimming and J lost 3 bases, with 7 bases between them. There are 14 residues in the CDR3. CDR3 DNA: TGTGCCAGCAGCTTAGGCCAGGGCTACAATGAGCAGTTCTTC. This sequence encodes CASSLGQGYNEQFF.

This chain links TRBV7-3 with TRBJ1-2; TRBD1 matches at 9 bases. The CDR3 is 13 amino acids. The germline V gene has CDR1 SGHTA and CDR2 FQGTGA. With 5 bases clipped from V and 6 bases from J, the junction kept 4 bases outside the gene matches. The CDR3 loop reads CASSTRTGDGYTF. The DNA for the CDR3 is TGTGCCAGCAGCACTCGGACAGGGGATGGCTACACCTTC. Using reference TRBV7-3 and TRBJ1-2 for the parts outside the CDR3, the full variable domain is GAGVSQTPSNKVTEKGKYVELRCDPISGHTALYWYRQSLGQGPEFLIYFQGTGAADDSGLPNDRFFAVRPEGSVSTLKIQRTERGDSAVYLCASSTRTGDGYTFGSGTRLTVV.

The CDR3 spells CASSEQGAGSKNIQYF. The CDR3 DNA sequence: TGTGCCAGCAGTGAACAGGGGGCGGGGTCCAAAAACATTCAGTACTTC. The chain is built from TRBV6-1 and TRBJ2-4; 8 bases are a match to TRBD1. The CDR3 is 16 residues long. V lost 2 bases, J lost 2 bases, and 5 bases stayed unmatched. Germline values: CDR1 MNHNS, CDR2 SASEGT.

The chain recombines TRBV15 with TRBJ1-5; 9 bases line up with TRBD1. The V gene end was trimmed by 6 bases and the J gene end by 7 bases; junction bases not matched to a gene: 7. The CDR3 covers 14 residues. CDR1 and CDR2 from the germline V gene are LNHNV and YYDKDF (reference sequence). The CDR3 loop reads CATSRTGGGQPQHF. CDR3 in DNA: TGTGCCACCAGTAGAACAGGGGGCGGACAGCCCCAGCATTTT.